Listed below are T cell receptor beta chains from one sample, sequenced in a study of tumor-infiltrating lymphocytes in oesophageal squamous cell carcinoma. One entry per CDR3 protein, called by TCRdb with MiXCR from the PCR reads. Among about 15,000 distinct CDR3 sequences listed, around 50% were seen once. Specimen: esophageal tumor tissue. These receptors were taken from a female donor with esophageal squamous cell carcinoma. CDR3s include the opening cysteine and the closing phenylalanine or tryptophan. The order of the fields is D gene, J gene, clone size, V gene, CDR3 DNA, CDR3 protein. D genes are given only for firm matches. Size is omitted from some rows. Given values are once, few, many or a class for expanded clones.

D: -; J: TRBJ2-7; size: -; V: TRBV7-6; DNA: TGTGCCAGCAGCCCTAGGGACTCCTCCTACAATGAGCAGTACTTC; CDR3: CASSPRDSSYNEQYF
D: TRBD2; J: TRBJ2-3; size: -; V: TRBV12-3/TRBV12-4; DNA: TGTGCCAGCAGGACTAGCGGGAGATTCTCAGATACGCAGTATTTT; CDR3: CASRTSGRFSDTQYF
D: TRBD1; J: TRBJ2-6; size: medium-sized; V: TRBV4-2; DNA: TGTGCCAGCAGCCCGGGACAGTCTGGGGCCAACGTCCTGACTTTC; CDR3: CASSPGQSGANVLTF
D: -; J: TRBJ2-1; size: once; V: TRBV7-6; DNA: TGTGCTAGCAGCCTTGGGCGAGGGGATGAGCAGTTCTTC; CDR3: CASSLGRGDEQFF
D: -; J: TRBJ1-5; size: -; V: TRBV7-8; DNA: TGTGCCAGCAGCTCTCCCCCATCCACCCCCCAGCATTTT; CDR3: CASSSPPSTPQHF
D: -; J: TRBJ2-7; size: -; V: TRBV7-6; DNA: TGTGCCAGCAGCTTATCGAACTACGAGCAGTACTTT; CDR3: CASSLSNYEQYF
D: TRBD2; J: TRBJ2-7; size: many; V: TRBV11-2; DNA: TGTGCCAGCAGCGCAACTAGCGGTTTTAACGATGAGCAGTACTTC; CDR3: CASSATSGFNDEQYF
D: TRBD1; J: TRBJ2-2; size: many; V: TRBV6-1; DNA: TGTGCCAGCAGTTCTCACAGGGGTCAGGGCACCGGGGAGCTGTTTTTT; CDR3: CASSSHRGQGTGELFF
D: -; J: TRBJ2-1; size: -; V: TRBV7-3; DNA: TGTGCCAGCAGCTTAATTGGCCTAGCGCACTACAATGAGCAGTTCTTC; CDR3: CASSLIGLAHYNEQFF
D: -; J: TRBJ2-7; size: -; V: TRBV6-1; DNA: TGTGCCAGCAAGGCAGGGTTCCACGGAGCGGCCTCCTACGAGCAGTACTTC; CDR3: CASKAGFHGAASYEQYF
D: -; J: TRBJ2-1; size: -; V: TRBV7-2; DNA: TGTGCCAGCAGCTTTGACCCCTCCTACAATGAGCAGTTCTTC; CDR3: CASSFDPSYNEQFF
D: TRBD2; J: TRBJ2-4; size: -; V: TRBV12-3/TRBV12-4; DNA: TGTGCCAGCAGCCCCAGCGGGGGGGCGACCGGCATTCAGTACTTC; CDR3: CASSPSGGATGIQYF
D: TRBD2; J: TRBJ2-5; size: -; V: TRBV7-6; DNA: TGTGCCAGCAGCCCCGGGCCTGGACTAGCTGGAGACCGAGAGACCCAGTACTTC; CDR3: CASSPGPGLAGDRETQYF
D: -; J: TRBJ2-7; size: -; V: TRBV6-6; DNA: TGTGCCAGCAGTTACTCGGGAAAGGCCTACGAGCAGTACTTC; CDR3: CASSYSGKAYEQYF
D: -; J: TRBJ2-1; size: -; V: TRBV5-1; DNA: TGCGCCAGCAGCCACTTAGCGGAGCCCTACAATGAGCAGTTCTTC; CDR3: CASSHLAEPYNEQFF
D: -; J: TRBJ2-5; size: -; V: TRBV5-6; DNA: TGTGCCAGCAGCTTAGGAGCAGGGGAGAGCCAGTACTTC; CDR3: CASSLGAGESQYF
D: TRBD2; J: TRBJ2-3; size: -; V: TRBV7-3; DNA: TGTGCCAGCAGCTCTCTCCAGGCGGGAGGATCAGATACGCAGTATTTT; CDR3: CASSSLQAGGSDTQYF
D: -; J: TRBJ2-2; size: -; V: TRBV7-6; DNA: TGTGCCAGCAGCTTGCGCCTATCGGGGGCCGGGGAGCTGTTTTTT; CDR3: CASSLRLSGAGELFF
D: -; J: TRBJ2-1; size: many; V: TRBV24-1; DNA: TGTGCCACCAGTGGAAGCGGAGGGGGACGCGGGTACAATGAGCAGTTCTTC; CDR3: CATSGSGGGRGYNEQFF
D: -; J: TRBJ2-7; size: -; V: TRBV7-2; DNA: TGTGCCAGCAGCTTAGCGGCAACTGACGAGCAGTACTTC; CDR3: CASSLAATDEQYF
D: -; J: TRBJ1-1; size: -; V: TRBV12-3/TRBV12-4; DNA: TGTGCCAGCAGCTTCGGCAGGATGAACACTGAAGCTTTCTTT; CDR3: CASSFGRMNTEAFF
D: TRBD2; J: TRBJ2-5; size: -; V: TRBV4-2; DNA: TGTGCCAGCAGCCAAGAACCTGTAGCGGGAGGGGAGACCCAGTACTTC; CDR3: CASSQEPVAGGETQYF
D: -; J: TRBJ2-1; size: -; V: TRBV7-3; DNA: TGTGCCAGCAGCCGACAGAGCTCCTACAATGAGCAGTTCTTC; CDR3: CASSRQSSYNEQFF
D: -; J: TRBJ2-7; size: -; V: TRBV7-6; DNA: TGTGCCAGCAGCTTCTCCGATACCTCCTACAATGAGCAGTACTTC; CDR3: CASSFSDTSYNEQYF
D: TRBD2; J: TRBJ2-7; size: -; V: TRBV11-2; DNA: TGTGCCAGCAGCTCAAGGGCGGGGGTCGAGCAGTACTTC; CDR3: CASSSRAGVEQYF
D: -; J: TRBJ2-5; size: -; V: TRBV27; DNA: TGTGTCAGCAGTTTAGCAGCGCCGGTTTACAATGAGCAGTACTTC; CDR3: CVSSLAAPVYNEQYF
D: -; J: TRBJ2-7; size: once; V: TRBV6-6; DNA: TGTGCCAGCAGTCGGTGGAAGGGTTACGAGCAGTACTTC; CDR3: CASSRWKGYEQYF
D: TRBD1; J: TRBJ1-1; size: medium-sized; V: TRBV11-2; DNA: TGTGCCAGCAGCTTAGAGAGGACGACAGGGTTTGCTTTCTTT; CDR3: CASSLERTTGFAFF
D: -; J: TRBJ2-1; size: -; V: TRBV7-2; DNA: TGTGCCAGCAGCTTATCCAGGGCGAATGAGCAGTTCTTC; CDR3: CASSLSRANEQFF
D: TRBD1; J: TRBJ2-7; size: many; V: TRBV4-1; DNA: TGCGCCAGCAGCCAAGGCCCGGACAGGGCGACCTACGAGCAGTACTTC; CDR3: CASSQGPDRATYEQYF
D: TRBD2; J: TRBJ2-1; size: -; V: TRBV7-9; DNA: TGTGCCAGCAGCTTAGTGGGGACTAGCGGGTATGAGCAGTTCTTC; CDR3: CASSLVGTSGYEQFF
D: -; J: TRBJ2-4; size: few; V: TRBV7-2; DNA: TGTGCCAGCAGCTTAACGGGGCAAAGCACCAAAAACATTCAGTACTTC; CDR3: CASSLTGQSTKNIQYF
D: -; J: TRBJ2-5; size: -; V: TRBV7-2; DNA: TGTGCCAGCAGCTTTGCGGCCAACCAAGAGACCCAGTACTTC; CDR3: CASSFAANQETQYF
D: -; J: TRBJ2-2; size: -; V: TRBV7-2; DNA: TGTGCCAGCAGCTTTACACCCAAGGGCACCGGGGAGCTGTTTTTT; CDR3: CASSFTPKGTGELFF
D: TRBD2; J: TRBJ2-1; size: many; V: TRBV11-2; DNA: TGTGCCAGCAGCACTCTAGCGGGAGGGCCAAGCAATGAGCAGTTCTTC; CDR3: CASSTLAGGPSNEQFF
D: -; J: TRBJ2-1; size: -; V: TRBV4-1; DNA: TGCGCCAGCAGCCGTTCATCTCTGAGCTCCTACAATGAGCAGTTCTTC; CDR3: CASSRSSLSSYNEQFF
D: TRBD2; J: TRBJ2-5; size: -; V: TRBV7-2; DNA: TGTGCCAGCACCCTAGTGGGCGGGGGGGCTAGGGAGACCCAGTACTTC; CDR3: CASTLVGGGARETQYF
D: -; J: TRBJ1-2; size: -; V: TRBV5-3; DNA: TGTGCCAGCAGCTCCATCCCCGACCATTATGGCTACACCTTC; CDR3: CASSSIPDHYGYTF
D: TRBD2; J: TRBJ2-1; size: -; V: TRBV24-1; DNA: TGTGCCACCAGTGATCCCGGAACTAGCGGGAGGGCTGGTGAGCAGTTCTTC; CDR3: CATSDPGTSGRAGEQFF
D: TRBD2; J: TRBJ2-1; size: few; V: TRBV7-3; DNA: TGTGCCAGCAGCAATAGCGGGGGGGCTACTTACAATGAGCAGTTCTTC; CDR3: CASSNSGGATYNEQFF
D: TRBD2; J: TRBJ2-7; size: -; V: TRBV18; DNA: TGTGCCAGCTCACCCTCGGGGGGACTATACGAGCAGTACTTC; CDR3: CASSPSGGLYEQYF
D: TRBD2; J: TRBJ2-3; size: many; V: TRBV23-1; DNA: TGCGCCAGCAGTCTCCCCGGTAGCGGGAGTGTGCGAAGCACAGATACGCAGTATTTT; CDR3: CASSLPGSGSVRSTDTQYF
D: -; J: TRBJ2-3; size: -; V: TRBV6-1; DNA: TGTGCCAGCAGGAGGGACCCCACAGATACGCAGTATTTT; CDR3: CASRRDPTDTQYF
D: TRBD1; J: TRBJ2-5; size: many; V: TRBV7-9; DNA: TGTGCCAGCAGCTTAGTGGGACAGAATCTCCAAGAGACCCAGTACTTC; CDR3: CASSLVGQNLQETQYF
D: -; J: TRBJ2-7; size: medium-sized; V: TRBV12-3/TRBV12-4; DNA: TGTGCCAGCAGCCGGACAGTACTCGAGCAGTACTTC; CDR3: CASSRTVLEQYF
D: TRBD1; J: TRBJ1-1; size: -; V: TRBV5-6; DNA: TGTGCCAGCAGGGATGGGAACAGGGGGGACACTGAAGCTTTCTTT; CDR3: CASRDGNRGDTEAFF
D: -; J: TRBJ1-4; size: -; V: TRBV20-1; DNA: TGCAGTGCTAGAGCCTTCCAGGATGAAAAACTGTTTTTT; CDR3: CSARAFQDEKLFF
D: -; J: TRBJ2-1; size: -; V: TRBV11-2; DNA: TGTGCCAGCAGCTTAGGCGGGACCCAGTTCTTC; CDR3: CASSLGGTQFF
D: -; J: TRBJ2-2; size: -; V: TRBV6-2/TRBV6-3; DNA: TGTGCCAGCAGTTACGGGCTAGCGGAAAAGAGGGGGACCGGGGAGCTGTTTTTT; CDR3: CASSYGLAEKRGTGELFF
D: TRBD2; J: TRBJ2-7; size: few; V: TRBV7-6; DNA: TGTGCCAGCAGCTCGAGACTAGCGGGAGGCGTCGACGAGCAGTACTTC; CDR3: CASSSRLAGGVDEQYF
D: -; J: TRBJ2-7; size: -; V: TRBV6-8; DNA: TGTGCCAGCAGCCGTCGAAGTACCTTGGACGAGCAGTACTTC; CDR3: CASSRRSTLDEQYF